This TCR beta chain was profiled in a study of Ad26.COV2.S vaccination and SARS-CoV-2 variants. Background on the study: It was the COV1001 Ad26.COV2.S trial arm that included the donor.

Concerning this clone itself: No antigen is known for it.

Germline CDR1 is MNHEY and CDR2 is SVGEGT. V trimming: 5 bases; J trimming: 7 bases; junction bases outside the gene matches: 5. The CDR3 has 14 amino acids. Treatment defined: 15 to 20 received Ad26.COV2.S at low or high dose, single or two shots; five or six received placebo; per-sample allocation not given. The study sampled participants on day 63 after the first vaccine or placebo injection. Study-level points and caveats: Recipients of vaccine and of placebo showed similar breadth of their non-spike TCR repertoires. People who got the vaccine had more spike-specific TCR breadth than people who got placebo.

Only in-frame clones appear in the TCRdb table, and some are missing; sequencing was by immunoSEQ multiplex PCR. The repertoire holds about 480,000 clones, around 90% seen once, with about 13% in the top ten. The sequences come from peripheral blood, collected in a trial of Ad26.COV2.S vaccine versus placebo. V and J are TRBV6-2 or TRBV6-3 and TRBJ2-1, with TRBD2 matching 10 bases. The sequence was obtained from a person aged 18-65 years who received the Ad26.COV2.S COVID-19 vaccine or a placebo. The CDR3 here is CASSLAGERNEQFF. The CDR3 region has the DNA TGTGCCAGCAGTCTAGCGGGAGAAAGGAATGAGCAGTTCTTC.